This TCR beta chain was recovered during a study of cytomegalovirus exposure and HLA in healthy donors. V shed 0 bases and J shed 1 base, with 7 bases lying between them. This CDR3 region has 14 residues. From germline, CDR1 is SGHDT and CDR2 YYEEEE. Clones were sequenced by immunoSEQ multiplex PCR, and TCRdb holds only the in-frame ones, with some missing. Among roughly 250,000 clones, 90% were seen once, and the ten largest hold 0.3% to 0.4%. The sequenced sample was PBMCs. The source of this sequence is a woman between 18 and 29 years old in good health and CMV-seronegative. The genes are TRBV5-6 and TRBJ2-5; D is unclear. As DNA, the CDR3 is TGTGCCAGCAGCTTGGTGTCAGGCCAAGAGACCCAGTACTTC. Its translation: CASSLVSGQETQYF.